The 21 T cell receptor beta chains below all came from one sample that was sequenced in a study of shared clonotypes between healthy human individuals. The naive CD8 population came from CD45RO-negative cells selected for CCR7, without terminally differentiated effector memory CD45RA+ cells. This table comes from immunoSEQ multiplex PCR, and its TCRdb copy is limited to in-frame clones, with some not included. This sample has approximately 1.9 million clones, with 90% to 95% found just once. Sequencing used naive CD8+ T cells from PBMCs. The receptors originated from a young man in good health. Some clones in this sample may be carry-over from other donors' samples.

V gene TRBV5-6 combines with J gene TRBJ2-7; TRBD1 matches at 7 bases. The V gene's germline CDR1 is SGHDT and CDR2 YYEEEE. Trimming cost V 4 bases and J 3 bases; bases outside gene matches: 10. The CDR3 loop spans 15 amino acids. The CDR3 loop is CASSPPGQWVYEQYF. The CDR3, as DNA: TGTGCCAGCAGCCCACCGGGACAGTGGGTCTACGAGCAGTACTTC.

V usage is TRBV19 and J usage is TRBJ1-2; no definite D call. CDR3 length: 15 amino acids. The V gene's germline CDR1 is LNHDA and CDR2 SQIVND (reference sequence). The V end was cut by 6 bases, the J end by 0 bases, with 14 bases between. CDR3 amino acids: CASRMGIGSNYGYTF. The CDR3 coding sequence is TGTGCCAGTAGGATGGGTATCGGATCTAACTATGGCTACACCTTC.

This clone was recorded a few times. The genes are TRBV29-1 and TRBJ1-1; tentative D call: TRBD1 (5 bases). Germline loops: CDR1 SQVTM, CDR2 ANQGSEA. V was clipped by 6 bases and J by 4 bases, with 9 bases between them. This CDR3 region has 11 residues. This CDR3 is CSVPGPTEAFF. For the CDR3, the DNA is TGCAGCGTCCCGGGACCCACTGAAGCTTTCTTT.

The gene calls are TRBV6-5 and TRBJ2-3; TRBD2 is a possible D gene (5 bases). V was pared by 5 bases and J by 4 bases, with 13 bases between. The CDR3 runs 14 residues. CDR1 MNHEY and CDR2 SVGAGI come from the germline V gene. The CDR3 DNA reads TGTGCCAGCAGTGTCGGGGTGGCCCCAGATACGCAGTATTTT. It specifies CASSVGVAPDTQYF.

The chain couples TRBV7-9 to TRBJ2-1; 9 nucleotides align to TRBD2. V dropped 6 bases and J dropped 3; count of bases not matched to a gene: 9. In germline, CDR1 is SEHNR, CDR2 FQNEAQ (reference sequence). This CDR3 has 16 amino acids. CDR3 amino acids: CASRPILAGSYNEQFF. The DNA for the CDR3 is TGTGCCAGCAGACCGATTCTAGCGGGAAGCTACAATGAGCAGTTCTTC.

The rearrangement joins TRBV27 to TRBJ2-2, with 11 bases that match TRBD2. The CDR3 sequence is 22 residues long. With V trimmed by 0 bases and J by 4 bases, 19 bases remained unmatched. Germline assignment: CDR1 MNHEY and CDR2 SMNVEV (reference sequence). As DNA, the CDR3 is TGTGCCAGCAGTTTATCGGCTAGCGGGAGGTGGAGAAACCACGAGGTCACCGGGGAGCTGTTTTTT. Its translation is CASSLSASGRWRNHEVTGELFF.

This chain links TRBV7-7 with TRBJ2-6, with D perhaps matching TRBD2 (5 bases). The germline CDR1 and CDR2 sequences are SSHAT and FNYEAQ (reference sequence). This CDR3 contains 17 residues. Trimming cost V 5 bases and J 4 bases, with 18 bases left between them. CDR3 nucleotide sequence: TGTGCCAGCAGCCCCACGTTCGGGGAATCCGGGGCCAACGTCCTGACTTTC. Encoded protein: CASSPTFGESGANVLTF.

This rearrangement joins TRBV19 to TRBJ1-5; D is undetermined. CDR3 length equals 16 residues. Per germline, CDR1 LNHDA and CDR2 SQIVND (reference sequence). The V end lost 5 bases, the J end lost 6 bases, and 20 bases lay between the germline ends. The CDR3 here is CASSRAAESRTQPQHF. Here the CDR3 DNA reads TGTGCCAGTAGTCGGGCCGCGGAATCCCGAACTCAGCCCCAGCATTTT.

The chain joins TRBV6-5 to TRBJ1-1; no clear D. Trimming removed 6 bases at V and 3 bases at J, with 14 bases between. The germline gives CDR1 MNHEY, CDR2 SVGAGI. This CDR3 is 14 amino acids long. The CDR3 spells CASSFRRRDTEAFF. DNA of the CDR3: TGTGCCAGCAGCTTTAGGAGGCGTGACACTGAAGCTTTCTTT.

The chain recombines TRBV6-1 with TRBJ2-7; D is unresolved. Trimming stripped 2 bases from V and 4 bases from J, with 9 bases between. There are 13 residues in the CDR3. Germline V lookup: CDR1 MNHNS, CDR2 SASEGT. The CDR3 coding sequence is TGTGCCAGCAGTGAACGGTGGTTGTACGAGCAGTACTTC. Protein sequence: CASSERWLYEQYF.

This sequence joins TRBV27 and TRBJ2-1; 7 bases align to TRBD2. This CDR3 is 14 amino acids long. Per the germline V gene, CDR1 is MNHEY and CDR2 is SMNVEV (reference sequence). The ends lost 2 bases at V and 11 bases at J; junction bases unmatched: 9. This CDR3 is CASSLQAPGGKQFF. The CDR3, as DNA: TGTGCCAGCAGTTTACAGGCTCCCGGGGGGAAGCAGTTCTTC.

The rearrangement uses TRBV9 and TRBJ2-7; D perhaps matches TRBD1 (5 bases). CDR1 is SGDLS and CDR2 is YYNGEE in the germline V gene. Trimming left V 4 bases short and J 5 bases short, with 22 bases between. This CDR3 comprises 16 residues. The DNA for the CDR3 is TGTGCCAGCAGCCCACACCAAGACAGACGCCCTCACGAGCAGTACTTC. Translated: CASSPHQDRRPHEQYF.

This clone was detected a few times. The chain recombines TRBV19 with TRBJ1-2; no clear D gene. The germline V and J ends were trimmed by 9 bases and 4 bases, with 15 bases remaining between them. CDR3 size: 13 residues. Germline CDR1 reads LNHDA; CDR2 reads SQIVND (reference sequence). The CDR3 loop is CARLPGSLYGYTF. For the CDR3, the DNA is TGTGCCAGGCTCCCGGGGTCCCTCTATGGCTACACCTTC.

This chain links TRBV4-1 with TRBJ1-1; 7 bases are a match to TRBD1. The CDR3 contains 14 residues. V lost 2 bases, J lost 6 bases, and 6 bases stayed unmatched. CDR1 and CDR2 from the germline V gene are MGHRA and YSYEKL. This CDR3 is CASSQPTGIPEAFF. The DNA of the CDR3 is TGCGCCAGCAGCCAACCGACAGGGATCCCTGAAGCTTTCTTT.

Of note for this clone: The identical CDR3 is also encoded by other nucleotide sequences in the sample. The CDR3 loop reads CASSLGTDYGYTF. The CDR3 bases are TGTGCCAGCAGCCTGGGGACGGATTATGGCTACACCTTC. The rearrangement joins TRBV7-9 to TRBJ1-2; possible D gene TRBD1, 5 bases. The CDR3 has 13 residues. Germline CDR1 SEHNR, CDR2 FQNEAQ (reference sequence). Trimming removed 5 bases from V and 5 bases from J, with 12 bases in between. Supplemented by reference TRBV7-9 and TRBJ1-2, the full variable domain reads DTGVSQNPRHKITKRGQNVTFRCDPISEHNRLYWYRQTLGQGPEFLTYFQNEAQLEKSRLLSDRFSAERPKGSFSTLEIQRTEQGDSAMYLCASSLGTDYGYTFGSGTRLTVV.

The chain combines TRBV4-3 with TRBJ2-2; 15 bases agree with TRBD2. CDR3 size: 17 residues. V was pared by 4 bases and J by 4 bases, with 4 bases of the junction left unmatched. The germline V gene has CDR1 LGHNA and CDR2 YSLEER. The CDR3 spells CASSPGLAGGRTGELFF. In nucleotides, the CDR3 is TGCGCCAGCAGCCCGGGACTAGCGGGAGGTCGCACCGGGGAGCTGTTTTTT.

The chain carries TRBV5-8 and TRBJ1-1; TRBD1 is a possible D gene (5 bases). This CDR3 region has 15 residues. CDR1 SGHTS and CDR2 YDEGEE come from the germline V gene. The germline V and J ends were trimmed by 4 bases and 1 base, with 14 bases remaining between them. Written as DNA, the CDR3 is TGTGCCAGCAGCCCCCTGAGGAGGGGGAACACTGAAGCTTTCTTT. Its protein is CASSPLRRGNTEAFF.

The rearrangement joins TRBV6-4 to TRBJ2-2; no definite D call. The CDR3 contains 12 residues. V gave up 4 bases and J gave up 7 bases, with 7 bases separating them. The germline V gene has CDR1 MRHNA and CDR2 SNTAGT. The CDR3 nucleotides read TGTGCCAGCAGTGGAGTAGGCGGGGAGCTGTTTTTT. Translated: CASSGVGGELFF.

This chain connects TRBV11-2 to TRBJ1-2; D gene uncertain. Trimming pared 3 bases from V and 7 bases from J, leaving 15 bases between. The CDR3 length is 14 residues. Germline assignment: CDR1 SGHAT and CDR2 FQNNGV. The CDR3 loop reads CASSLSVSLLGYTF. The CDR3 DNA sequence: TGTGCCAGCAGCTTGTCAGTTAGCCTCCTTGGCTACACCTTC.

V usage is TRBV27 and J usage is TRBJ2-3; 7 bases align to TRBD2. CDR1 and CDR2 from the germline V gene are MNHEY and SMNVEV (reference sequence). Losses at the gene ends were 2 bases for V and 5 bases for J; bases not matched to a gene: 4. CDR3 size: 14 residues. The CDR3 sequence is CASSLMGGGDTQYF. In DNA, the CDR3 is TGTGCCAGCAGTTTAATGGGGGGGGGAGATACGCAGTATTTT.

CDR3 in amino acids: CASSSPSTYQETQYF. Here the CDR3 DNA reads TGTGCCAGCAGCTCCCCCTCTACTTACCAAGAGACCCAGTACTTC. J is TRBJ2-5 and V is TRBV5-4; D uncertain. The V gene lost 3 bases and the J gene lost 0 bases, with 12 bases spanning the gap. Germline V lookup: CDR1 SGHNT, CDR2 YYREEE (reference sequence). The CDR3 totals 15 residues.